A selection of T cell receptor beta chains follows, all from one sample in a study of shared clonotypes between healthy human individuals. TCRdb keeps only in-frame clones here, not all; method: immunoSEQ multiplex PCR. The sample includes hundreds of thousands of clones, approximately 95% seen only once; the top ten take about 0.11%. The source material was naive CD8+ T cells sorted from blood. The receptors come from a woman in her twenties or thirties in good health. Both conserved end residues are part of each CDR3. D genes are given only for firm matches. Rows give clone size only sometimes, using once, few, many, or a class for an expanded clone.

TRBV9	TRBJ2-3	NA	NA	TGTGCCAGCAGCTCCCGGGCAGGGGACGACACAGATACGCAGTATTTT	CASSSRAGDDTDTQYF
TRBV29-1	TRBJ1-2	NA	NA	TGCAGCGTTGAAGATCCCCAGGTTTATGGCTACACCTTC	CSVEDPQVYGYTF
TRBV5-1	TRBJ2-1	NA	TRBD2	TGCGCCAGCAGCTTAGGAGCGGGAGGGCCCGATGAGCAGTTCTTC	CASSLGAGGPDEQFF
TRBV6-4	TRBJ2-1	NA	TRBD2	TGTGCCAGCAGTGACGGGATTAGCGGGAACCACAATGAGCAGTTCTTC	CASSDGISGNHNEQFF
TRBV25-1	TRBJ2-2	NA	TRBD1	TGTGCCAGCAGTCCCGGACAGGCCGGGGAGCTGTTTTTT	CASSPGQAGELFF
TRBV28	TRBJ1-5	NA	NA	TGTGCCAGCAGCGCCCCCCCAGGTTGGGGCAATCAGCCCCAGCATTTT	CASSAPPGWGNQPQHF
TRBV2	TRBJ1-4	NA	NA	TGTGCCAGCAGCCTTACGGGAAAGGAGGAAAAACTGTTTTTT	CASSLTGKEEKLFF
TRBV25-1	TRBJ1-1	NA	NA	TGTGCCAGCAGTGAATTGGGCGGGACCAAAGCTTTCTTT	CASSELGGTKAFF
TRBV10-1	TRBJ2-2	NA	TRBD1	TGCGCCAGCAGGACAGGGGACACCGGGGAGCTGTTTTTT	CASRTGDTGELFF
TRBV23-1	TRBJ2-2	once	NA	TGCGCCAGCAGTCAATCGAACTGTCTAGCTAAAAAGAACACCGGGGAGCTGTTTTTT	CASSQSNCLAKKNTGELFF
TRBV27	TRBJ2-7	NA	NA	TGTGCCAGCAGCCACAAAACCTACGAGCAGTACTTC	CASSHKTYEQYF
TRBV27	TRBJ1-2	NA	NA	TGTGCCAGCAGTCCCCCGGGGGGGCTGAACTTGGGCTACACCTTC	CASSPPGGLNLGYTF
TRBV5-1	TRBJ1-1	NA	NA	TGCGCCAGCAGCTTTGGCCCCATTGCGAACACTGAAGCTTTCTTT	CASSFGPIANTEAFF
TRBV9	TRBJ1-5	NA	NA	TGTGCCAGCAGCGAGGGGGATCAGCCCCAGCATTTT	CASSEGDQPQHF
TRBV7-6	TRBJ2-2	NA	NA	TGTGCCAGCAGCTTAGGGACGAGCGAAGCCACCGGGGAGCTGTTTTTT	CASSLGTSEATGELFF
TRBV19	TRBJ2-4	NA	TRBD1	TGTGCCAGTAGTCCAGAGCCGGTGGGACAGGGGGGGAACATTCAGTACTTC	CASSPEPVGQGGNIQYF
TRBV30	TRBJ2-5	NA	NA	TGTGCCAACGGGGCTGAAGAGACCCAGTACTTC	CANGAEETQYF
TRBV7-6	TRBJ2-6	NA	NA	TGTGCCAGCAGACCGCAGGGTTCTGTTACTGGGGCCAACGTCCTGACTTTC	CASRPQGSVTGANVLTF
TRBV28	TRBJ2-1	NA	TRBD2	TGTGCCAGCAGCACTCTAGCGGGCAGTCAATACAATGAGCAGTTCTTC	CASSTLAGSQYNEQFF
TRBV5-1	TRBJ2-7	NA	NA	TGCGCCAGCAGCTTTTCTGGTAGCGGTGAGTGGGAGCAGTACTTC	CASSFSGSGEWEQYF
TRBV5-6	TRBJ2-7	NA	TRBD1	TGTGCCAGCAGCTTGCCCCGACAGGGCCGCTACGAGCAGTACTTC	CASSLPRQGRYEQYF
TRBV7-9	TRBJ2-3	NA	TRBD2	TGTGCCAGCAGCGGTACTACTAGCGTCACAGATACGCAGTATTTT	CASSGTTSVTDTQYF